This T cell receptor beta chain was identified in a study of blood T cell repertoires in COVID-19. Study details: The study drew acute and convalescent COVID-19 samples from the United States, Italy and Spain. The cDNA or gDNA used as material had been derived from T cells, B-cell-depleted T cells, or PBMCs.

The study assigned cohorts using participant-reported clinical history. Libraries were prepared by immunoSEQ multiplex PCR; TCRdb keeps only in-frame clonotypes and omits some of them. The repertoire holds some 240,000 clones, about 86% seen once, with 3.5% to 5% in the top ten. The germline CDR1 and CDR2 sequences are MNHEY and SVGEGT. The CDR3 contains 15 residues. The ends lost 6 bases at V and 1 base at J; junction bases unmatched: 8. The V call is TRBV6-2 or TRBV6-3, the J call TRBJ2-7; 8 bases align to TRBD1. The sequence was collected from a man aged 25 to 40 with acute COVID-19. Sequenced sample: PBMCs or T cells enriched from blood (not recorded which). The CDR3 bases are TGTGCCAGCAGCCTCGGACAGGGCGGGTCCTACGAGCAGTACGTC. Amino acids: CASSLGQGGSYEQYV.